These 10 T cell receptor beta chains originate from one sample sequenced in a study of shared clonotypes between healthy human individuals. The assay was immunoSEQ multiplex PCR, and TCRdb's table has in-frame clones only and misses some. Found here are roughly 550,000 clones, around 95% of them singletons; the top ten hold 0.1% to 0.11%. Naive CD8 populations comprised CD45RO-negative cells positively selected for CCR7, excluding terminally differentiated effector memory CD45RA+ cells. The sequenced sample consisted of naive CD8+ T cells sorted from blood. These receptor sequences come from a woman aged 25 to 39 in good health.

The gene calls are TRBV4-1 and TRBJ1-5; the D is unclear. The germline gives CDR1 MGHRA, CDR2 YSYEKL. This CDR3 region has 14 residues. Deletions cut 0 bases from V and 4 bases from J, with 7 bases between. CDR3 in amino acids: CASSQDLANQPQHF. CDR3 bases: TGCGCCAGCAGCCAAGATTTAGCGAATCAGCCCCAGCATTTT.

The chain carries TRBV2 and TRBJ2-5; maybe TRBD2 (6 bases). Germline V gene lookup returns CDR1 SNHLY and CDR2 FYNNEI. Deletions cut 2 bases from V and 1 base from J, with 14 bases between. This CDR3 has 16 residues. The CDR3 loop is CASSEWDSGPQETQYF. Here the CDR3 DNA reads TGTGCCAGCAGTGAATGGGACTCAGGGCCCCAAGAGACCCAGTACTTC.

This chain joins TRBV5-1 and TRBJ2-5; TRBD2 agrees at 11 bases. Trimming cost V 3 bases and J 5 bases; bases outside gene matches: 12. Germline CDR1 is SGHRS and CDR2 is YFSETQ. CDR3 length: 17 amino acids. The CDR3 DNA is TGCGCCAGCAGCTCGAGCGTAGCGGGAGGGCCGGAGGAGACCCAGTACTTC. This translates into CASSSSVAGGPEETQYF.

The CDR3 coding sequence is TGTGCCAGCAGCCAACAGGGTAGGCCTGAAGCTTTCTTT. It is translated as CASSQQGRPEAFF. The V and J genes are TRBV7-9 and TRBJ1-1, with a tentative D call TRBD1 (6 bases). The CDR3 loop spans 13 amino acids. V lost 5 bases, J lost 6 bases, and 13 bases lay in between. CDR1 SEHNR and CDR2 FQNEAQ come from the germline V gene (reference sequence).

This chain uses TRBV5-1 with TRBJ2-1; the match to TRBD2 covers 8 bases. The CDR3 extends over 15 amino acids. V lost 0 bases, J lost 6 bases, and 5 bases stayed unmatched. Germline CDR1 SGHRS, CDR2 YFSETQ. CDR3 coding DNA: TGCGCCAGCAGCTTGGATAGTAGCGGGACCAATGAGCAGTTCTTC. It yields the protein CASSLDSSGTNEQFF. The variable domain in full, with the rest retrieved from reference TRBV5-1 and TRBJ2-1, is KAGVTQTPRYLIKTRGQQVTLSCSPISGHRSVSWYQQTPGQGLQFLFEYFSETQRNKGNFPGRFSGRQFSNSRSEMNVSTLELGDSALYLCASSLDSSGTNEQFFGPGTRLTVL.

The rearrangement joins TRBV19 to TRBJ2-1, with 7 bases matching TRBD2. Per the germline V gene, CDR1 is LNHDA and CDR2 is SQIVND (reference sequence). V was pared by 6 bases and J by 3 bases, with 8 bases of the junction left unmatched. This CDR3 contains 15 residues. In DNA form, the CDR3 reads TGTGCCAGTAGGCCCCTAGCGGAGGGCTACAATGAGCAGTTCTTC. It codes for CASRPLAEGYNEQFF.

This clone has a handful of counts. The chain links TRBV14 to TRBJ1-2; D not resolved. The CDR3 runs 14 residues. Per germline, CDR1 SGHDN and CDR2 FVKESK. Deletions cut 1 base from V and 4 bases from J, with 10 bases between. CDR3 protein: CASSQVPSAYGYTF. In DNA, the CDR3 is TGTGCCAGCAGCCAAGTTCCCTCGGCCTATGGCTACACCTTC.

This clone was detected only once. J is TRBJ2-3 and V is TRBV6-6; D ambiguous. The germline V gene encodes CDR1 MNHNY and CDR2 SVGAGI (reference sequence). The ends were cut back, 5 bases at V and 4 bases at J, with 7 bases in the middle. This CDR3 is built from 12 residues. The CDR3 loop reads CASSLDADTQYF. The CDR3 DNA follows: TGTGCCAGCAGTCTTGACGCAGATACGCAGTATTTT.

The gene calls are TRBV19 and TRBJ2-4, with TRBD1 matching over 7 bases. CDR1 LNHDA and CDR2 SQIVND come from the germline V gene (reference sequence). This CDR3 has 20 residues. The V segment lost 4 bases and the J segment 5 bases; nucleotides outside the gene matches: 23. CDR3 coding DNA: TGTGCCAGTAGTACTAACGGTAGGGACAGCACTTTGGGGCTACAAAACATTCAGTACTTC. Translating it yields CASSTNGRDSTLGLQNIQYF.

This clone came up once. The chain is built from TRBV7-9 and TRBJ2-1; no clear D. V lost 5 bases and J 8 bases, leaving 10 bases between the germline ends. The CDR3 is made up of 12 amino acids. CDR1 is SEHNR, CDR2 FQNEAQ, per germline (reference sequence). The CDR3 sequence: CASSPDLDEQFF. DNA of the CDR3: TGTGCCAGCAGCCCCGATTTGGATGAGCAGTTCTTC.